What follows describes a single TCR beta chain. Its target is not known. These data belong to a study of OX40 agonist ivuxolimab in advanced cancers. Study context: Patients took ivuxolimab, an agonistic anti-OX40 (CD134) antibody.

This CDR3 contains 15 residues. CDR1 is SGHAT, CDR2 FQNNGV, per germline. V trimming: 8 bases; J trimming: 4 bases; junction bases outside the gene matches: 9. Clones were sequenced by immunoSEQ multiplex PCR, and TCRdb holds only the in-frame ones, with some missing. The table shows about 31,000 clones, with approximately 86% occurring only once. General study results and limits: The specificity for antigen of the expanded peripheral T cells was not determined.

Sequencing was performed on CD4+ or CD8+ T cells sorted from blood, taken in a trial of the OX40 agonist ivuxolimab. The sequence derives from an adult with an advanced solid tumor such as melanoma, head and neck, liver or kidney cancer. The V call is TRBV11-2, the J call TRBJ2-3, with 10 bases lining up with TRBD1. The CDR3 DNA reads as TGTGCCAGCCTGGGGCCCGGACAGGGGGCAGATACGCAGTATTTT. It yields the protein CASLGPGQGADTQYF. Combining the CDR3 with reference TRBV11-2 and TRBJ2-3 gives the whole variable domain EAGVAQSPRYKIIEKRQSVAFWCNPISGHATLYWYQQILGQGPKLLIQFQNNGVVDDSQLPKDRFSAERLKGVDSTLKIQPAKLEDSAVYLCASLGPGQGADTQYFGPGTRLTVL.